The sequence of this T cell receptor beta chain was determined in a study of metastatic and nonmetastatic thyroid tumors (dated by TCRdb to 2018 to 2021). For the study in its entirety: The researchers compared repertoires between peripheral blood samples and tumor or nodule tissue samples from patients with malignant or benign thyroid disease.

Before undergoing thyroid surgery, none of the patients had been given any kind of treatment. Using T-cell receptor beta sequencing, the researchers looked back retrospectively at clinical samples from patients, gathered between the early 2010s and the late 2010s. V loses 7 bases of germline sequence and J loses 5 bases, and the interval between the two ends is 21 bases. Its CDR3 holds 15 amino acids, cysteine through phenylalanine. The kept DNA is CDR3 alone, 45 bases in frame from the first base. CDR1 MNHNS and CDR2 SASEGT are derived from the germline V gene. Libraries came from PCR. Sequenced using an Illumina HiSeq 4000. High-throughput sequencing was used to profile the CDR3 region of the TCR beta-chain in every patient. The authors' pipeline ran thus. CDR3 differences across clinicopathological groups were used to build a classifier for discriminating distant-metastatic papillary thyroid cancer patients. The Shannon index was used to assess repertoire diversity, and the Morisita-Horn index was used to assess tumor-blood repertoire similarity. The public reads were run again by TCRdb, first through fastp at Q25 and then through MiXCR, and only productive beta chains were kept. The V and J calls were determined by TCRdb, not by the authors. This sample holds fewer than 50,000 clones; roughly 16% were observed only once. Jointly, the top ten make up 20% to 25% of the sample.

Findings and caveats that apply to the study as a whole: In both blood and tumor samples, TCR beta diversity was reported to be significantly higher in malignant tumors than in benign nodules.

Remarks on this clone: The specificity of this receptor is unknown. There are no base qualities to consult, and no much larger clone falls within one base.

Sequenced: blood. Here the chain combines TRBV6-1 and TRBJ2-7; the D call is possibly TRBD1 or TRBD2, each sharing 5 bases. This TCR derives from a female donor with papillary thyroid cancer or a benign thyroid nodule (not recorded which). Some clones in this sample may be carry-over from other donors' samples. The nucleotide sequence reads TGTGCCAGCACATCCTTGGCGGGCAGGGACCACGAGCAGTACTTC. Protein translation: CASTSLAGRDHEQYF.